The 32 T cell receptor beta chains below were found in one sample sequenced in a study of blood T cell repertoires in COVID-19. Profiled with immunoSEQ multiplex PCR; TCRdb holds only in-frame clones, not every one. Among 150,000 to 200,000 clones listed, about 84% were seen once. Sequencing was performed on peripheral blood. The receptors were sampled from a woman aged 25 to 39 with acute or convalescent COVID-19.

The V and J genes are TRBV27 and TRBJ1-2; tentative D call: TRBD1 (6 bases). The germline V and J ends were trimmed by 3 bases and 4 bases, with 15 bases remaining between them. CDR3 length equals 15 residues. Germline CDR1 and CDR2: MNHEY and SMNVEV (reference sequence). The CDR3 region has the DNA TGTGCCAGCAGTTTGCCGGGGGGCGGGGTCTATGGCTACACCTTC. Translating gives CASSLPGGGVYGYTF.

V usage is TRBV27 and J usage is TRBJ2-2; D gene unclear. The CDR3 loop spans 13 amino acids. V was clipped by 1 base and J by 6 bases, with 6 bases between them. Germline V lookup: CDR1 MNHEY, CDR2 SMNVEV (reference sequence). The CDR3 sequence is CASSLYGAGELFF. DNA for the CDR3: TGTGCCAGCAGTTTATACGGAGCCGGGGAGCTGTTTTTT.

The rearrangement uses TRBV28 and TRBJ1-2, with TRBD1 as a possible D gene (5 bases). Trimming removed 6 bases at V and 4 bases at J, with 15 bases between. The germline CDR1 and CDR2 sequences are MDHEN and SYDVKM. The CDR3 length is 14 residues. The CDR3, as DNA: TGTGCCAGCAGGAGAACCCAGGGCCCCTATGGCTACACCTTC. This codes for CASRRTQGPYGYTF.

The chain has TRBV6-2 or TRBV6-3 and TRBJ1-5, with 7 bases matching TRBD1. Trimming at V came to 5 bases and at J to 2 bases, leaving 9 bases not matched to a gene. The germline V gene has CDR1 MNHEY and CDR2 SVGEGT. This CDR3 comprises 16 residues. In DNA, the CDR3 is TGTGCCAGCAGTAGGGGACAGACGGGGGGCAATCAGCCCCAGCATTTT. Protein: CASSRGQTGGNQPQHF.

The rearrangement uses TRBV29-1 and TRBJ1-2; a weak D match, TRBD1 (5 bases). From germline, CDR1 is SQVTM and CDR2 ANQGSEA. Trimming shortened V by 0 bases and J by 2 bases, and 13 bases separated the two germline ends. This CDR3 contains 15 residues. The CDR3 here is CSVEDLGALNYGYTF. The DNA for the CDR3 is TGCAGCGTTGAAGATCTAGGGGCCCTGAACTATGGCTACACCTTC. The variable domain in full, completed from reference TRBV29-1 and TRBJ1-2, reads SAVISQKPSRDICQRGTSLTIQCQVDSQVTMMFWYRQQPGQSLTLIATANQGSEATYESGFVIDKFPISRPNLTFSTLTVSNMSPEDSSIYLCSVEDLGALNYGYTFGSGTRLTVV.

This clone was found once. The CDR3 reads CSTGEVNQPQHF. CDR3 DNA sequence: TGCAGCACAGGGGAGGTCAATCAGCCCCAGCATTTT. The chain uses TRBV29-1 and TRBJ1-5, with 7 positions matching TRBD1. Germline V gives CDR1 SQVTM, CDR2 ANQGSEA. The V and J ends lost 8 bases and 3 bases, in that order; junction bases with no gene match: 4. The CDR3 is made up of 12 amino acids. Using reference TRBV29-1 and TRBJ1-5 for the parts outside the CDR3, the full variable domain is SAVISQKPSRDICQRGTSLTIQCQVDSQVTMMFWYRQQPGQSLTLIATANQGSEATYESGFVIDKFPISRPNLTFSTLTVSNMSPEDSSIYLCSTGEVNQPQHFGDGTRLSIL.

This clone came up a few times. This rearrangement joins TRBV28 to TRBJ1-6; D may be TRBD1 (5 bases). Trimming cost V 3 bases and J 8 bases, with 11 bases left between them. Germline V gene data show CDR1 as MDHEN and CDR2 as SYDVKM. The CDR3 extends over 14 amino acids. CDR3 sequence reads: CASSFGGKDSPLHF. CDR3 coding DNA: TGTGCCAGCAGTTTCGGGGGTAAGGATTCACCCCTCCACTTT.

In its sample, this clone was seen once. DNA of the CDR3: TGTGCCAGTAGTATGGTGCAGGGGGCTGGCGGGGAGCTGTTTTTT. Translation: CASSMVQGAGGELFF. The V call is TRBV19, the J call TRBJ2-2, with 8 positions matching TRBD1. The CDR3 is made up of 15 amino acids. Germline CDR1 and CDR2: LNHDA and SQIVND (reference sequence). Unmatched junction bases numbered 7, after V lost 3 bases and J lost 7 bases.

The V call is TRBV27, the J call TRBJ2-7, with D perhaps matching TRBD1 (6 bases). Between the trimmed V and J ends, which lost 5 bases and 7 bases, there was a span of 18 bases. The CDR3 is made up of 14 amino acids. Germline loops: CDR1 MNHEY, CDR2 SMNVEV (reference sequence). The CDR3 DNA reads as TGTGCCAGCAGTGTCGGGACAAACCGTAGAGAGCAGTACTTC. Translating it yields CASSVGTNRREQYF.

The chain couples TRBV19 to TRBJ1-5, with D tentatively TRBD1 (6 bases). V gave up 5 bases and J gave up 0 bases, with 8 bases separating them. Germline lookup yields CDR1 LNHDA and CDR2 SQIVND (reference sequence). This CDR3 contains 14 residues. This chain's CDR3 is CASSGQYSNQPQHF. The CDR3 nucleotides are TGTGCCAGTAGTGGACAGTATAGCAATCAGCCCCAGCATTTT.

This clone was counted once. The rearrangement uses TRBV9 and TRBJ2-2; the match to TRBD1 covers 9 bases. Germline V gives CDR1 SGDLS, CDR2 YYNGEE. V lost 3 bases, J lost 3 bases, and 9 bases stayed unmatched. The CDR3 loop spans 17 amino acids. As DNA, the CDR3 is TGTGCCAGCAGCGCTTCCAGGGGGACAGGGTACACCGGGGAGCTGTTTTTT. It translates to CASSASRGTGYTGELFF.

The chain uses TRBV3-1 (or the pseudogene TRBV3-2) and TRBJ1-5; D gene unclear. With 6 bases removed from V and 1 base from J, the gap between germline ends came to 13 bases. CDR1 is LGHDT and CDR2 is YNNKEL in the germline V gene (reference sequence). This CDR3 comprises 15 residues. CDR3 in DNA: TGTGCCAGCAGTCCAGGCCCCGCCAGCAATCAGCCCCAGCATTTT. This gives the protein CASSPGPASNQPQHF.

The rearrangement links TRBV7-2 to TRBJ1-2; 9 bases are a match to TRBD1. The ends lost 0 bases at V and 5 bases at J; junction bases unmatched: 10. Germline V CDR1 and CDR2: SGHTA, FQGNSA. The CDR3 spans 17 residues. Written as DNA, the CDR3 is TGTGCCAGCAGCTTAGCGGGGAACAGGGGGCTTATTTATGGCTACACCTTC. Its translation: CASSLAGNRGLIYGYTF.

This clone is a singleton in its sample. The chain links TRBV5-1 to TRBJ1-2, with D perhaps TRBD1 (5 bases). V dropped 6 bases and J dropped 1 base, with 22 bases sitting between them. CDR1 is SGHRS, CDR2 YFSETQ, per germline. The CDR3 runs 17 residues. The CDR3 sequence is CASTIFGGGANNYGYTF. CDR3 nucleotide sequence: TGCGCCAGCACTATCTTTGGCGGAGGGGCGAATAACTATGGCTACACCTTC. The variable domain in full, with the rest retrieved from reference TRBV5-1 and TRBJ1-2, is KAGVTQTPRYLIKTRGQQVTLSCSPISGHRSVSWYQQTPGQGLQFLFEYFSETQRNKGNFPGRFSGRQFSNSRSEMNVSTLELGDSALYLCASTIFGGGANNYGYTFGSGTRLTVV.

This chain joins TRBV30 and TRBJ1-5; 8 bases map to TRBD1. Trimming took 4 bases from V and 4 from J; bases not matched to a gene: 9. The CDR3 consists of 15 residues. Germline values: CDR1 GTSNPN, CDR2 SVGIG (reference sequence). The DNA of the CDR3 is TGTGCCTGGACCCCTGGGGACAGGATTAATCAGCCCCAGCATTTT. Translating it yields CAWTPGDRINQPQHF.

This clone was seen just once. The V call is TRBV29-1, the J call TRBJ2-7; 9 nucleotides align to TRBD1. Germline CDR1 SQVTM, CDR2 ANQGSEA. J lost 5 bases, V lost 7 bases, and 6 bases had no gene match. This CDR3 has 12 amino acids. The CDR3 nucleotides are TGCAGCGGCCGAACAGGGGGCCACGAGCAGTACTTC. Translation: CSGRTGGHEQYF.

Only a few counts were recorded for this clone. The rearrangement uses TRBV5-1 and TRBJ2-7; 11 nucleotides line up with TRBD1. The length of the CDR3 is 15 residues. Trimming removed 2 bases from V and 6 bases from J; junction bases left unmatched: 7. CDR1 SGHRS and CDR2 YFSETQ come from the germline V gene. The CDR3 is CASSFGQGAVGEQYF. CDR3 DNA sequence: TGCGCCAGCAGCTTCGGACAGGGGGCGGTAGGCGAGCAGTACTTC. Full variable domain (missing parts from reference TRBV5-1 and TRBJ2-7): KAGVTQTPRYLIKTRGQQVTLSCSPISGHRSVSWYQQTPGQGLQFLFEYFSETQRNKGNFPGRFSGRQFSNSRSEMNVSTLELGDSALYLCASSFGQGAVGEQYFGPGTRLTVT.

V is TRBV14 and J is TRBJ2-7, with 14 bases aligning to TRBD2. CDR3 length equals 15 residues. V shed 8 bases, J shed 2 bases, and the junction held 5 bases outside the gene matches. Germline CDR1 reads SGHDN; CDR2 reads FVKESK. The CDR3 loop reads CASRTSGRPPYEQYF. CDR3 in DNA: TGTGCCAGCCGGACTAGCGGGAGGCCCCCCTACGAGCAGTACTTC. Full variable domain (remainder filled in from reference TRBV14 and TRBJ2-7): EAGVTQFPSHSVIEKGQTVTLRCDPISGHDNLYWYRRVMGKEIKFLLHFVKESKQDESGMPNNRFLAERTGGTYSTLKVQPAELEDSGVYFCASRTSGRPPYEQYFGPGTRLTVT.

This clone was detected only once. The chain links TRBV29-1 to TRBJ2-7; 7 bases line up with TRBD1. The germline V gene has CDR1 SQVTM and CDR2 ANQGSEA. Unmatched junction bases numbered 3, after V lost 4 bases and J lost 0 bases. The CDR3 runs to 13 residues. The CDR3 loop reads CSVGQGSSYEQYF. The CDR3 DNA sequence: TGCAGCGTTGGACAGGGTAGCTCCTACGAGCAGTACTTC.

The chain is built from TRBV27 and TRBJ2-2; no clear D gene. The germline V gene has CDR1 MNHEY and CDR2 SMNVEV (reference sequence). The V end lost 0 bases, the J end lost 4 bases, and 6 bases lay between the germline ends. The CDR3 extends over 14 amino acids. The CDR3 sequence: CASSLSARTGELFF. The CDR3 DNA is TGTGCCAGCAGTTTATCGGCCCGCACCGGGGAGCTGTTTTTT.

The V gene is TRBV24-1, the J gene TRBJ1-2; no clear D gene. The CDR3 extends over 13 amino acids. Germline lookup yields CDR1 KGHDR and CDR2 SFDVKD. The germline V and J ends were trimmed by 5 bases and 4 bases, with 10 bases remaining between them. CDR3 residues: CATSGRDRYGYTF. CDR3 in DNA: TGTGCCACCAGTGGGAGAGATCGCTATGGCTACACCTTC.

The chain has TRBV7-6 and TRBJ1-2; TRBD1 agrees at 7 bases. The CDR3 totals 15 residues. Germline CDR1 is SGHVS and CDR2 is FNYEAQ. V trimming: 5 bases; J trimming: 8 bases; junction bases outside the gene matches: 14. As DNA, the CDR3 is TGTGCCAGCAGCCAAAAATCCGGGACAGAGGAAGGCTACACCTTC. This gives the protein CASSQKSGTEEGYTF.

The chain carries TRBV7-2 and TRBJ2-2; 10 bases agree with TRBD1. V shed 4 bases, J shed 7 bases, and the junction held 6 bases outside the gene matches. The CDR3 consists of 15 residues. Per germline, CDR1 SGHTA and CDR2 FQGNSA. The CDR3 nucleotides read TGTGCCAGCAGCTCGACCGGGACAGGGGTCGGGGAGCTGTTTTTT. It codes for CASSSTGTGVGELFF.

The chain employs TRBV12-5 and TRBJ2-1; 10 bases align to TRBD1. J lost 14 bases, V lost 4 bases, and 14 bases had no gene match. There are 15 residues in the CDR3. CDR1 and CDR2 from the germline V gene are LGHNT and FRNRAP. In nucleotides, the CDR3 is TGTGCTAGTGGTTCAGGGGACAGGGGAAGCAGCGAGAAGTTCTTC. This sequence encodes CASGSGDRGSSEKFF.

This chain connects TRBV6-6 to TRBJ1-1, with D possibly matching TRBD1 (6 bases). With 2 bases removed from V and 4 bases from J, the gap between germline ends came to 14 bases. Germline values: CDR1 MNHNY, CDR2 SVGAGI (reference sequence). This CDR3 contains 15 residues. In DNA, the CDR3 is TGTGCCAGCAGTTACCACTCGAGAGGGGGCACTGAAGCTTTCTTT. Amino acid sequence: CASSYHSRGGTEAFF.

The gene calls are TRBV10-1 and TRBJ2-7, with TRBD2 as a possible D gene (5 bases). Germline CDR1 reads WNHNN; CDR2 reads SYGVQD (reference sequence). V shed 3 bases and J shed 7 bases, with 16 bases lying between them. The CDR3 has 14 amino acids. CDR3 bases: TGCGCCAGCAGTGATAACGGTGGCTCGGGAGAGCAGTACTTC. This codes for CASSDNGGSGEQYF.

This chain uses TRBV5-1 with TRBJ2-7, with a possible D match to TRBD1 (5 bases). Germline V gene lookup returns CDR1 SGHRS and CDR2 YFSETQ. CDR3 length: 12 amino acids. V shed 4 bases and J shed 6 bases, with 11 bases lying between them. For the CDR3, the DNA is TGCGCCAGCAGCGAGGTAACAGGCGAGCAGTACTTC. Protein sequence: CASSEVTGEQYF.

V is TRBV5-1 and J is TRBJ1-2, with D possibly being TRBD1 (5 bases). Trimming stripped 0 bases from V and 4 bases from J, with 10 bases between. Germline CDR1 reads SGHRS; CDR2 reads YFSETQ. The CDR3 loop spans 14 amino acids. This CDR3 is CASSLAYGGYGYTF. CDR3 nucleotides: TGCGCCAGCAGCTTGGCCTACGGGGGCTATGGCTACACCTTC.

V is TRBV7-2 and J is TRBJ2-7; D is unresolved. This CDR3 comprises 14 residues. V dropped 0 bases and J dropped 9 bases, with 15 bases sitting between them. The V gene's germline CDR1 is SGHTA and CDR2 FQGNSA. CDR3 sequence (DNA): TGTGCCAGCAGCTTAGCCGGAGTTGCCTTGGGGCAGTACTTC. Amino acid sequence: CASSLAGVALGQYF. Full variable domain (outside the CDR3, taken from reference TRBV7-2 and TRBJ2-7): GAGVSQSPSNKVTEKGKDVELRCDPISGHTALYWYRQSLGQGLEFLIYFQGNSAPDKSGLPSDRFSAERTGGSVSTLTIQRTQQEDSAVYLCASSLAGVALGQYFGPGTRLTVT.

V and J are TRBV7-2 and TRBJ1-1; 7 bases are a match to TRBD1. The CDR3 contains 15 residues. With 4 bases clipped from V and 6 bases from J, the junction kept 11 bases outside the gene matches. Germline loops: CDR1 SGHTA, CDR2 FQGNSA. The CDR3 bases are TGTGCCAGCAGCTGGACCGGGACAGTTAAGGCTGAAGCTTTCTTT. Encoded protein: CASSWTGTVKAEAFF. Filled out from reference TRBV7-2 and TRBJ1-1, the complete variable domain reads GAGVSQSPSNKVTEKGKDVELRCDPISGHTALYWYRQSLGQGLEFLIYFQGNSAPDKSGLPSDRFSAERTGGSVSTLTIQRTQQEDSAVYLCASSWTGTVKAEAFFGQGTRLTVV.

The chain recombines TRBV7-2 with TRBJ2-3, with 8 bases identical to TRBD1. Germline V gene sequence: CDR1 SGHTA, CDR2 FQGNSA. V lost 5 bases, J lost 5 bases, and 9 bases stayed unmatched. This CDR3 comprises 15 residues. For the CDR3, the DNA is TGTGCCAGCAGCGACGCTGGACAGGGTAAAGATACGCAGTATTTT. Amino acid sequence: CASSDAGQGKDTQYF.

The V gene is TRBV19, the J gene TRBJ2-1; 10 nucleotides agree with TRBD2. Germline CDR1 reads LNHDA; CDR2 reads SQIVND (reference sequence). The CDR3 is 15 residues long. V shed 6 bases, J shed 9 bases, and the junction held 11 bases outside the gene matches. The CDR3 coding sequence is TGTGCCAGTAGGAAACTAGCGGGATCGAAAGGTGAGCAGTTCTTC. Translation: CASRKLAGSKGEQFF.